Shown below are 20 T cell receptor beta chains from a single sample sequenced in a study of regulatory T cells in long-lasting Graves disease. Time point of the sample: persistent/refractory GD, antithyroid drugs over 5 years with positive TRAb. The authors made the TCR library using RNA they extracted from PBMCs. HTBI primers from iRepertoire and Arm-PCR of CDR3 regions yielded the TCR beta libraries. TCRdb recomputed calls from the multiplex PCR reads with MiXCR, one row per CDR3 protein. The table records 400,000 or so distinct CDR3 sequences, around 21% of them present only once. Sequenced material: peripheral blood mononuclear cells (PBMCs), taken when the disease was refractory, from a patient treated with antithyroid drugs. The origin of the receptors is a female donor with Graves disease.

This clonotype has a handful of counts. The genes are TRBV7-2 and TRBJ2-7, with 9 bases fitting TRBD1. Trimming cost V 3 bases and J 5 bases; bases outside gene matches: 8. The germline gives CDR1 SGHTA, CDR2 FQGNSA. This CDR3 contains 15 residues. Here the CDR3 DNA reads TGTGCCAGCAGCTTCCCCGGGACAGGGTTAGACGAGCAGTACTTC. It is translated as CASSFPGTGLDEQYF.

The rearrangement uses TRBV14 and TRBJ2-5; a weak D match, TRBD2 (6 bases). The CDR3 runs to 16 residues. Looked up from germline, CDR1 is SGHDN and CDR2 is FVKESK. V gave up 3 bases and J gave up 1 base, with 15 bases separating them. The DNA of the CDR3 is TGTGCCAGCAGCCAGTTAGACGGGAGTCGCCAAGAGACCCAGTACTTC. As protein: CASSQLDGSRQETQYF.

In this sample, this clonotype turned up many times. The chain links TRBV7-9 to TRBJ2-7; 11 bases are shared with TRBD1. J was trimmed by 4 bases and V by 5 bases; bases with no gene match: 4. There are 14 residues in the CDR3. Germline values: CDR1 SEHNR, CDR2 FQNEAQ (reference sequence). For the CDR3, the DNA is TGTGCCAGCAGCCGGACAGGGGGCGCGTACGAGCAGTACTTC. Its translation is CASSRTGGAYEQYF.

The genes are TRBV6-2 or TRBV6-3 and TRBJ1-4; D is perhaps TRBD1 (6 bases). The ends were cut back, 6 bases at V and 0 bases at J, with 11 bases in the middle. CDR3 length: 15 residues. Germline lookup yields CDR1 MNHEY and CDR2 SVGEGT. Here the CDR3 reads CASRKGGTTNEKLFF. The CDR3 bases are TGTGCCAGCAGAAAGGGGGGAACAACTAATGAAAAACTGTTTTTT.

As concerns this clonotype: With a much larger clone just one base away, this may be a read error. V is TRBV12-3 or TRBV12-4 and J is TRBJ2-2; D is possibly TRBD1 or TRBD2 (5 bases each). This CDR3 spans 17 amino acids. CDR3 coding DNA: TGTGCCAGCAGTTTGGGGCCCTCGACGGTGAACACCGGGAAGCTGTTTTTT. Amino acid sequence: CASSLGPSTVNTGKLFF.

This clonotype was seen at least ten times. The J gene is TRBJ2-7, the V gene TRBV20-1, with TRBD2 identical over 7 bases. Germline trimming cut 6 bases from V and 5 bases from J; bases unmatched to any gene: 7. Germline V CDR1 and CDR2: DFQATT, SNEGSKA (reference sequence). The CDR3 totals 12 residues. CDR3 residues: CSAGEGVHEQYF. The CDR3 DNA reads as TGCAGTGCGGGGGAGGGCGTCCACGAGCAGTACTTC.

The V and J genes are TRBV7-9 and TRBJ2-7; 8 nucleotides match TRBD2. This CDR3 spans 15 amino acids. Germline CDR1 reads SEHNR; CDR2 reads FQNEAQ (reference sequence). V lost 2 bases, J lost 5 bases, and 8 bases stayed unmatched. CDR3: CASSLRAGEANEQYF. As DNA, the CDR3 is TGTGCCAGCAGCTTAAGAGCGGGAGAGGCAAACGAGCAGTACTTC.

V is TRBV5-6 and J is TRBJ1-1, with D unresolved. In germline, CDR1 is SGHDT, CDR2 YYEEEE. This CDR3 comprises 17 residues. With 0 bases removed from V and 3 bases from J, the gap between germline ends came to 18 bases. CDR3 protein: CASSLVETVEVDTEAFF. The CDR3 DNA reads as TGTGCCAGCAGCTTGGTAGAAACGGTTGAGGTCGACACTGAAGCTTTCTTT.

Written as DNA, the CDR3 is TGTGCCAGCAGTACATACGGGAGGCCCCAGTACTTC. The encoded protein is CASSTYGRPQYF. The chain links TRBV6-2 or TRBV6-3 to TRBJ2-5, with TRBD2 matching 7 bases. Looked up from germline, CDR1 is MNHEY and CDR2 is SVGEGT. J lost 9 bases, V lost 5 bases, and 6 bases had no gene match. The CDR3 sequence is 12 residues long.

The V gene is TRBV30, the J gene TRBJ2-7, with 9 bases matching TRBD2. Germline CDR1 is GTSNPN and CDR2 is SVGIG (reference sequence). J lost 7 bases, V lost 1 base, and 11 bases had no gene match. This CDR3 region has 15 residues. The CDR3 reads CAWSAGGSGSKEQYF. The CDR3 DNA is TGTGCCTGGAGTGCCGGGGGTAGCGGGAGTAAGGAGCAGTACTTC.

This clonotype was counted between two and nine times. CDR3 DNA: TGCAGCGTCCCATTGCCGAGGGGGGGCTATGGCTACACCTTC. Protein sequence: CSVPLPRGGYGYTF. The chain links TRBV29-1 to TRBJ1-2; D is perhaps TRBD1 (6 bases). The CDR3 length is 14 residues. Germline V lookup: CDR1 SQVTM, CDR2 ANQGSEA. V lost 6 bases, J lost 4 bases, and 18 bases lay in between.

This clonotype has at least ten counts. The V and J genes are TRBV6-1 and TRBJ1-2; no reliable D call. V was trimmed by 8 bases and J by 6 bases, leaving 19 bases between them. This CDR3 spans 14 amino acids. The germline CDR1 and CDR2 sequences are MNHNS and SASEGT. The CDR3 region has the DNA TGTGCCAGCCGGTTCAGAGAAGACGGGAATGGCTACACCTTC. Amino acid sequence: CASRFREDGNGYTF.

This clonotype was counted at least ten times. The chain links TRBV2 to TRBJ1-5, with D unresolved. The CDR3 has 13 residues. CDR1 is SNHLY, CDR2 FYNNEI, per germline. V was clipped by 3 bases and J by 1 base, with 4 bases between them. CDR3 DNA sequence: TGTGCCAGCAGTGATCGGAGCAATCAGCCCCAGCATTTT. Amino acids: CASSDRSNQPQHF.

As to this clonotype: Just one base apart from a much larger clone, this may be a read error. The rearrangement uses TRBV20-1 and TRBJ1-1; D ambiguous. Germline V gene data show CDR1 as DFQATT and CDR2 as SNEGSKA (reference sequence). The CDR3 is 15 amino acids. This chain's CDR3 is CGARDFRRGNTEAFF. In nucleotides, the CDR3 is TGCGGTGCTAGAGATTTCCGGCGGGGTAACACTGAAGCTTTCTTT.

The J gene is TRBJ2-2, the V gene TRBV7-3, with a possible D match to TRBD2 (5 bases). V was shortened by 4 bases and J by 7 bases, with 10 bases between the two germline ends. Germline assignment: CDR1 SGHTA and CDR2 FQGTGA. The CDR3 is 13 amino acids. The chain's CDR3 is CASSSEEVGELFF. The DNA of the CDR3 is TGTGCCAGCAGCTCTGAGGAGGTCGGGGAGCTGTTTTTT.

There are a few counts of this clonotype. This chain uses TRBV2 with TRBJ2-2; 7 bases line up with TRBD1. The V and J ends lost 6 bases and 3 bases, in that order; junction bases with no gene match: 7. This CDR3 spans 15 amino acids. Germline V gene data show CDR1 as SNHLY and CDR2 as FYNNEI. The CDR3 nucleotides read TGTGCCAGCAGCTTGCAGGGGGAATACACCGGGGAGCTGTTTTTT. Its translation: CASSLQGEYTGELFF.

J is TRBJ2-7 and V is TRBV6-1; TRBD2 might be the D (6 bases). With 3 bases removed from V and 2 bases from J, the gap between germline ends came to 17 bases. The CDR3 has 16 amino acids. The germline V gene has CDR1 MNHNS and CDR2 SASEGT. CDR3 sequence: CASSEGSGKPTYEQYF. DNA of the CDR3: TGTGCCAGCAGTGAGGGTAGCGGTAAGCCCACCTACGAGCAGTACTTC.

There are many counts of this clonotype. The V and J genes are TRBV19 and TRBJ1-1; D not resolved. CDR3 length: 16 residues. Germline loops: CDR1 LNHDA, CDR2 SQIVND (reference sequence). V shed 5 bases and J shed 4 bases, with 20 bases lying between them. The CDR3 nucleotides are TGTGCCAGTAGTCGGCAGTTCAGCCGGTCGGGCACTGAAGCTTTCTTT. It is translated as CASSRQFSRSGTEAFF.

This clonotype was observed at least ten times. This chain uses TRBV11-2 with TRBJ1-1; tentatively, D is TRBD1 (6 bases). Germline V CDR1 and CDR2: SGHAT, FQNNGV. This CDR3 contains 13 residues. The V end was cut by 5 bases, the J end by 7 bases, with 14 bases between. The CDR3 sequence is CASSLRTESEAFF. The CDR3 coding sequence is TGTGCCAGCAGCCTCCGGACAGAGAGTGAAGCTTTCTTT.

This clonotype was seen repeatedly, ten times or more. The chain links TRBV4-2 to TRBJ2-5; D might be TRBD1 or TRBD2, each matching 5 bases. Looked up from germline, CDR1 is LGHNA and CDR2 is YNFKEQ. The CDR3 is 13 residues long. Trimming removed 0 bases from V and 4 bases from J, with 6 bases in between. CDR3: CASSQDGGETQYF. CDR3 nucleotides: TGTGCCAGCAGCCAAGATGGGGGAGAGACCCAGTACTTC.